These 31 T cell receptor beta chains originate from one sample sequenced in a study. Sequencing was performed with immunoSEQ multiplex PCR; in TCRdb, only in-frame clones are kept and a portion is missing. The sample carries about 68,000 clones, about 94% recorded once. The sequenced sample was PBMCs. These TCRs come from a middle-aged man with rheumatoid arthritis.

V is TRBV7-9 and J is TRBJ2-7, with D unresolved. V was trimmed by 5 bases and J by 3 bases, leaving 17 bases between them. Germline V gives CDR1 SEHNR, CDR2 FQNEAQ (reference sequence). The CDR3 consists of 15 residues. This CDR3 reads CASSPRLGAFYEQYF. The CDR3 nucleotides are TGTGCCAGCAGCCCCCGGCTTGGCGCTTTCTACGAGCAGTACTTC.

The chain carries TRBV12-3 or TRBV12-4 and TRBJ1-6; no definite D call. The CDR3 loop spans 13 amino acids. Trimming shortened V by 7 bases and J by 10 bases, and 14 bases separated the two germline ends. Written as DNA, the CDR3 is TGTGCCAGCACCCCCGGGGAGCACTCACCCCTCCACTTT. The encoded protein is CASTPGEHSPLHF.

The chain employs TRBV4-3 and TRBJ2-1, with 12 nucleotides matching TRBD2. The trim removed 4 bases at V and 8 bases at J, leaving 3 bases unmatched. There are 14 residues in the CDR3. CDR1 and CDR2 (germline): LGHNA, YSLEER. The CDR3 sequence is CASSLRLAGDEQFF. In nucleotides, the CDR3 is TGCGCCAGCAGCCTTAGACTAGCGGGAGATGAGCAGTTCTTC.

This chain links TRBV5-6 with TRBJ1-5; D remains ambiguous. Between the trimmed V and J ends, which lost 1 base and 1 base, there was a span of 12 bases. From germline, CDR1 is SGHDT and CDR2 YYEEEE. The CDR3 sequence is 16 residues long. CDR3 region: CASSLWEGRSNQPQHF. The CDR3 coding sequence is TGTGCCAGCAGCTTGTGGGAGGGTAGAAGCAATCAGCCCCAGCATTTT. Drawing the rest from reference TRBV5-6 and TRBJ1-5, the complete variable domain is DAGVTQSPTHLIKTRGQQVTLRCSPKSGHDTVSWYQQALGQGPQFIFQYYEEEERQRGNFPDRFSGHQFPNYSSELNVNALLLGDSALYLCASSLWEGRSNQPQHFGDGTRLSIL.

This chain connects TRBV27 to TRBJ2-5, with 9 nucleotides matching TRBD1. V was clipped by 1 base and J by 5 bases; unmatched bases: 5. The CDR3 covers 15 residues. Per the germline V gene, CDR1 is MNHEY and CDR2 is SMNVEV (reference sequence). The CDR3 sequence is CASSLLGQGGETQYF. Here the CDR3 DNA reads TGTGCCAGCAGTTTATTGGGACAGGGAGGTGAGACCCAGTACTTC.

The rearrangement uses TRBV11-2 and TRBJ1-1; D is unclear. CDR1 is SGHAT and CDR2 is FQNNGV in the germline V gene. Deletions cut 1 base from V and 8 bases from J, with 14 bases between. CDR3 length: 14 amino acids. The CDR3 DNA reads TGTGCCAGCAGCTTAGGGGTTGCGACCGAAGAAGCTTTCTTT. Translating it yields CASSLGVATEEAFF.

The chain recombines TRBV27 with TRBJ2-2; D uncertain. Germline values: CDR1 MNHEY, CDR2 SMNVEV (reference sequence). There are 12 residues in the CDR3. Trimming left V 0 bases short and J 4 bases short, with 0 bases between. The CDR3 DNA is TGTGCCAGCAGTTTATCCACCGGGGAGCTGTTTTTT. Its protein product is CASSLSTGELFF.

The rearrangement joins TRBV15 to TRBJ1-2, with TRBD1 matching over 7 bases. Germline V gives CDR1 LNHNV, CDR2 YYDKDF (reference sequence). This CDR3 spans 15 amino acids. V dropped 0 bases and J dropped 4; count of bases not matched to a gene: 5. The CDR3 DNA reads TGTGCCACCAGCAGAGAGACAGGGTCGAGCTATGGCTACACCTTC. Translating gives CATSRETGSSYGYTF.

The V gene is TRBV28, the J gene TRBJ2-3; possibly TRBD1 for D (6 bases). V lost 7 bases and J 0 bases, leaving 11 bases between the germline ends. This CDR3 comprises 14 residues. CDR1 is MDHEN and CDR2 is SYDVKM in the germline V gene. The CDR3 loop reads CASIPGASTDTQYF. The CDR3 DNA reads as TGTGCCAGCATCCCAGGGGCTAGCACAGATACGCAGTATTTT.

The chain recombines TRBV7-2 with TRBJ1-6, with D unclear. Trimming stripped 3 bases from V and 7 bases from J, with 10 bases between. This CDR3 has 14 amino acids. Germline-derived CDR1 and CDR2 are SGHTA and FQGNSA. The CDR3 DNA is TGTGCCAGCAGCTTGTCCGCTGGAAATTCACCCCTCCACTTT. Protein sequence: CASSLSAGNSPLHF.

V and J are TRBV7-3 and TRBJ2-1; D is possibly TRBD2 (6 bases). The V end lost 5 bases, the J end lost 3 bases, and 14 bases lay between the germline ends. The CDR3 is 15 amino acids. Germline V gene lookup returns CDR1 SGHTA and CDR2 FQGTGA. The CDR3 DNA reads TGTGCCAGCAGCCATCCGGGACTCGACTACAATGAGCAGTTCTTC. It translates to CASSHPGLDYNEQFF.

The chain joins TRBV19 to TRBJ1-5; 9 bases are a match to TRBD1. Germline values: CDR1 LNHDA, CDR2 SQIVND (reference sequence). The V gene end was trimmed by 3 bases and the J gene end by 7 bases; junction bases not matched to a gene: 7. This CDR3 spans 15 amino acids. The CDR3 region is CASSIKGQGKQPQHF. The CDR3 DNA reads as TGTGCCAGTAGTATTAAGGGACAGGGAAAACAGCCCCAGCATTTT.

The rearrangement uses TRBV5-8 and TRBJ2-7, with D perhaps TRBD2 (5 bases). The CDR3 contains 13 residues. V gave up 10 bases and J gave up 6 bases, with 20 bases separating them. Germline CDR1 is SGHTS and CDR2 is YDEGEE. The CDR3 region is CAPGEGAGAEQYF. The DNA of the CDR3 is TGTGCCCCCGGCGAGGGAGCCGGTGCCGAGCAGTACTTC.

This chain uses TRBV7-2 with TRBJ1-5, with D possibly TRBD1 on 6 matching bases. The CDR3 contains 15 residues. Trimming took 5 bases from V and 2 from J, leaving 13 bases between them. The germline CDR1 and CDR2 sequences are SGHTA and FQGNSA. The CDR3 sequence is CASSTTGMGNQPQHF. CDR3 coding DNA: TGTGCCAGCAGCACAACAGGGATGGGCAATCAGCCCCAGCATTTT.

V is TRBV2 and J is TRBJ1-2; 8 bases match TRBD1. The CDR3 is 16 amino acids. V lost 1 base to trimming and J lost 4 bases; unmatched junction nucleotides: 8. Germline lookup yields CDR1 SNHLY and CDR2 FYNNEI. CDR3 nucleotides: TGTGCCAGCAGTGAAGGGAGTTTGACAGGGGTCTATGGCTACACCTTC. This sequence encodes CASSEGSLTGVYGYTF.

The genes are TRBV9 and TRBJ1-2, with D perhaps matching TRBD1 (6 bases). There are 14 residues in the CDR3. Trimming removed 4 bases at V and 6 bases at J, with 16 bases between. Germline V lookup: CDR1 SGDLS, CDR2 YYNGEE. CDR3 sequence reads: CASSSRRGFDGYTF. The CDR3 DNA reads as TGTGCCAGCAGCAGCAGGAGGGGGTTTGATGGCTACACCTTC. The full variable domain, completed using reference TRBV9 and TRBJ1-2, is DSGVTQTPKHLITATGQRVTLRCSPRSGDLSVYWYQQSLDQGLQFLIQYYNGEERAKGNILERFSAQQFPDLHSELNLSSLELGDSALYFCASSSRRGFDGYTFGSGTRLTVV.

The J gene is TRBJ1-6, the V gene TRBV5-4; D might be TRBD1 (6 bases). Trimming removed 4 bases from V and 10 bases from J, with 18 bases in between. The CDR3 has 15 amino acids. CDR1 is SGHNT, CDR2 YYREEE, per germline (reference sequence). The CDR3 region is CASSERLGGGSPLHF. For the CDR3, the DNA is TGTGCCAGCAGCGAACGGTTGGGAGGGGGGTCACCCCTCCACTTT.

The table lists this clone with a few counts. The chain employs TRBV7-6 and TRBJ1-1; D unresolved. The V gene's germline CDR1 is SGHVS and CDR2 FNYEAQ. CDR3 length: 15 residues. V gave up 0 bases and J gave up 1 base, with 9 bases separating them. The CDR3 loop reads CASSLAPGRNTEAFF. CDR3 coding DNA: TGTGCCAGCAGCTTAGCGCCCGGCAGGAACACTGAAGCTTTCTTT.

The genes are TRBV10-3 and TRBJ1-4; D might be TRBD1 (5 bases). The CDR3 runs 13 residues. Germline CDR1 ENHRY, CDR2 SYGVKD. V lost 8 bases and J 6 bases, leaving 13 bases between the germline ends. This chain's CDR3 is CAIGAGLDEKLFF. The CDR3 bases are TGTGCCATCGGGGCAGGGCTGGATGAAAAACTGTTTTTT.

In this sample, this clone turned up once. This sequence joins TRBV21-1 and TRBJ1-2; the table's TRBD1 call for D was not verified on the DNA. TRBV21-1 is a known pseudogene. This CDR3 spans 15 amino acids. This CDR3 reads CASSKVGNDFDGYTF. The CDR3 DNA follows: TGTGCCAGCAGCAAAGTTGGCAACGATTTCGATGGCTACACCTTC.

The chain uses TRBV10-1 and TRBJ1-1; TRBD1 matches 7 bases. Germline-derived CDR1 and CDR2 are WNHNN and SYGVQD (reference sequence). The CDR3 has 13 residues. V dropped 7 bases and J dropped 3; count of bases not matched to a gene: 5. Here the CDR3 reads CASTQGRHTEAFF. The CDR3 nucleotides are TGCGCCAGCACACAGGGGAGACACACTGAAGCTTTCTTT.

The rearrangement links TRBV6-5 to TRBJ2-7; D remains ambiguous. Deletions cut 0 bases from V and 4 bases from J, with 13 bases between. The germline CDR1 and CDR2 sequences are MNHEY and SVGAGI. The length of the CDR3 is 15 residues. The CDR3 here is CASSYSWTGLYEQYF. The CDR3 DNA follows: TGTGCCAGCAGTTACTCGTGGACGGGTTTATACGAGCAGTACTTC.

The gene calls are TRBV7-9 and TRBJ2-7; D ambiguous. Deletions cut 2 bases from V and 2 bases from J, with 7 bases between. Germline CDR1 reads SEHNR; CDR2 reads FQNEAQ (reference sequence). The CDR3 runs 13 residues. CDR3 sequence reads: CASSLTETYEQYF. CDR3 DNA: TGTGCCAGCAGCTTAACAGAAACCTACGAGCAGTACTTC.

The CDR3 sequence is CASSFTGQPQHF. Written as DNA, the CDR3 is TGTGCCAGCAGCTTTACAGGTCAGCCCCAGCATTTT. J is TRBJ1-5 and V is TRBV5-6; tentatively, D is TRBD1 (5 bases). V was shortened by 2 bases and J by 6 bases, with 6 bases between the two germline ends. Per the germline V gene, CDR1 is SGHDT and CDR2 is YYEEEE. This CDR3 has 12 residues. The full variable domain, rest sourced from reference TRBV5-6 and TRBJ1-5, is DAGVTQSPTHLIKTRGQQVTLRCSPKSGHDTVSWYQQALGQGPQFIFQYYEEEERQRGNFPDRFSGHQFPNYSSELNVNALLLGDSALYLCASSFTGQPQHFGDGTRLSIL.

This chain joins TRBV28 and TRBJ2-2; no clear D. The CDR3 is made up of 15 amino acids. The ends were cut back, 5 bases at V and 4 bases at J, with 14 bases in the middle. The germline CDR1 and CDR2 sequences are MDHEN and SYDVKM. The CDR3 bases are TGTGCCAGCAGTCCTCTCCGGACGACCACCGGGGAGCTGTTTTTT. Translated, it gives CASSPLRTTTGELFF.

The chain has TRBV9 and TRBJ2-6; the D gene is possibly TRBD1 (6 bases). The CDR3 runs 19 residues. The V gene's germline CDR1 is SGDLS and CDR2 YYNGEE. V was trimmed by 3 bases and J by 0 bases, leaving 19 bases between them. CDR3 nucleotide sequence: TGTGCCAGCAGCGCCAGGACACAGAGGGGGACCTCTGGGGCCAACGTCCTGACTTTC. It specifies CASSARTQRGTSGANVLTF.

This clone appeared once. The rearrangement uses TRBV7-9 and TRBJ2-7; the match to TRBD1 covers 7 bases. The CDR3 runs 14 residues. V gave up 4 bases and J gave up 5 bases; unmatched junction bases: 8. Looked up from germline, CDR1 is SEHNR and CDR2 is FQNEAQ (reference sequence). CDR3 DNA sequence: TGTGCCAGCAGCTGGGGACAGCGAGGGGACGAGCAGTACTTC. This codes for CASSWGQRGDEQYF.

The chain joins TRBV18 to TRBJ2-5; the match to TRBD2 covers 11 bases. Germline trimming cut 1 base from V and 5 bases from J; bases unmatched to any gene: 12. The CDR3 is made up of 18 amino acids. The germline gives CDR1 KGHSH, CDR2 LQKENI. CDR3: CASSPLKASGGPKETQYF. For the CDR3, the DNA is TGTGCCAGCTCACCACTAAAGGCTAGCGGGGGGCCCAAGGAGACCCAGTACTTC.

The genes are TRBV2 and TRBJ1-1; D is possibly TRBD1 (5 bases). CDR3 length equals 17 residues. V was cut by 8 bases and J by 0 bases, with 22 bases left in between. CDR1 and CDR2 from the germline V gene are SNHLY and FYNNEI. CDR3 DNA: TGTGCCAGCTTTCCTTTTGAGGGCCCAGGGCTGAACACTGAAGCTTTCTTT. Protein: CASFPFEGPGLNTEAFF.

V gene TRBV9 combines with J gene TRBJ1-1; D is uncertain. CDR1 is SGDLS and CDR2 is YYNGEE in the germline V gene. The V and J ends lost 2 bases and 0 bases respectively, with 5 bases between them. This CDR3 contains 13 residues. The CDR3 nucleotides read TGTGCCAGCAGCGTGGCAGTGAACACTGAAGCTTTCTTT. Its translation is CASSVAVNTEAFF.

The gene calls are TRBV5-1 and TRBJ2-1; D gene ambiguous. The CDR3 has 16 residues. V lost 4 bases and J lost 1, with 15 bases in between. Germline values: CDR1 SGHRS, CDR2 YFSETQ. The CDR3: CASSPRLLRSYNEQFF. CDR3 sequence (DNA): TGCGCCAGCAGCCCTCGACTCCTTCGGTCCTACAATGAGCAGTTCTTC.